This entry lists 30 T cell receptor beta chains sequenced from one sample in a study of CD8 T cells in ankylosing spondylitis. TCRdb passed the 5' RACE reads through MiXCR, listing each CDR3 protein once. The sample includes roughly 91,000 distinct CDR3 sequences, 8% to 10% of them seen just once. The sample comprised blood, either unsorted or a sorted T cell fraction (not recorded which). These receptors all stem from a male donor with ankylosing spondylitis or in good health (not recorded which).

The sample holds many counts of this clonotype. J is TRBJ2-3 and V is TRBV12-3 or TRBV12-4; 8 nucleotides align to TRBD2. V gave up 8 bases and J gave up 1 base; unmatched junction bases: 17. The CDR3 length is 18 residues. The CDR3 DNA sequence: TGTGCCAGCGCGCTTCGGGGGGGTAGGGGCGGACGCACAGATACGCAGTATTTT. It encodes CASALRGGRGGRTDTQYF.

This clonotype came up many times. V usage is TRBV6-1 and J usage is TRBJ1-1, with a possible D match to TRBD1 (6 bases). CDR1 is MNHNS and CDR2 is SASEGT in the germline V gene. Trimming cost V 5 bases and J 1 base, with 14 bases left between them. The CDR3 totals 15 residues. CDR3 sequence (DNA): TGTGCCAGCAGTCGACTAGGGGGTTCGAACACTGAAGCTTTCTTT. Translated, it gives CASSRLGGSNTEAFF.

The chain recombines TRBV7-2 with TRBJ2-1, with 7 bases matching TRBD2. Looked up from germline, CDR1 is SGHTA and CDR2 is FQGNSA. V trimming: 5 bases; J trimming: 10 bases; junction bases outside the gene matches: 8. This CDR3 is 13 amino acids long. Here the CDR3 reads CASSPLRGGEQFF. The CDR3 coding sequence is TGTGCCAGCAGCCCACTCCGGGGAGGGGAGCAGTTCTTC. Full variable domain (outside the CDR3, taken from reference TRBV7-2 and TRBJ2-1): GAGVSQSPSNKVTEKGKDVELRCDPISGHTALYWYRQSLGQGLEFLIYFQGNSAPDKSGLPSDRFSAERTGGSVSTLTIQRTQQEDSAVYLCASSPLRGGEQFFGPGTRLTVL.

This clonotype was picked up many times. The V gene is TRBV5-1, the J gene TRBJ2-3; D gene ambiguous. The CDR3 has 14 amino acids. Germline V gene sequence: CDR1 SGHRS, CDR2 YFSETQ. V dropped 4 bases and J dropped 6 bases, with 15 bases sitting between them. The DNA of the CDR3 is TGCGCCAGCAGCCCCGGTACCGAGGTGGATACGCAGTATTTT. Its translation is CASSPGTEVDTQYF.

This clonotype showed up many times. This sequence joins TRBV6-4 and TRBJ2-5; D may correspond to TRBD1 or TRBD2 (5 bases each). CDR1 is MRHNA, CDR2 SNTAGT, per germline. With 3 bases removed from V and 10 bases from J, the gap between germline ends came to 15 bases. The CDR3 is 13 amino acids. The CDR3 reads CASSEGTGTNQYF. The CDR3 DNA is TGTGCCAGCAGTGAAGGGACGGGTACGAACCAGTACTTC.

This clonotype has only a few counts. The chain employs TRBV2 and TRBJ2-7, with D perhaps assigned TRBD1 or TRBD2 (6 bases each). The CDR3 covers 13 residues. Trimming left V 11 bases short and J 1 base short, with 15 bases between. CDR1 and CDR2 (germline): SNHLY, FYNNEI. CDR3 DNA sequence: TGTGCCGGCGGAGGGGGGAGTTCCTACGAGCAGTACTTC. This sequence encodes CAGGGGSSYEQYF.

The J gene is TRBJ2-3, the V gene TRBV7-9; D is ambiguous. V shed 7 bases and J shed 3 bases, with 8 bases lying between them. The CDR3 contains 12 residues. Germline V CDR1 and CDR2: SEHNR, FQNEAQ (reference sequence). The CDR3, as DNA: TGTGCCAGCACCCCTCGGACAGATACGCAGTATTTT. It encodes CASTPRTDTQYF. Full variable domain (rest looked up from reference TRBV7-9 and TRBJ2-3): DTGVSQNPRHKITKRGQNVTFRCDPISEHNRLYWYRQTLGQGPEFLTYFQNEAQLEKSRLLSDRFSAERPKGSFSTLEIQRTEQGDSAMYLCASTPRTDTQYFGPGTRLTVL.

This clonotype was recorded at least ten times. This chain uses TRBV29-1 with TRBJ2-5, with 7 bases matching TRBD2. The ends lost 7 bases at V and 9 bases at J; junction bases unmatched: 5. Looked up from germline, CDR1 is SQVTM and CDR2 is ANQGSEA. The CDR3 spans 10 residues. This CDR3 reads CSAWGGSQYF. CDR3 DNA: TGCAGCGCGTGGGGAGGGTCCCAGTACTTC.

This clonotype was observed at least ten times. The chain combines TRBV5-1 with TRBJ2-1, with a weak D call TRBD2 (5 bases). From germline, CDR1 is SGHRS and CDR2 YFSETQ. The CDR3 is 13 residues long. V lost 0 bases, J lost 12 bases, and 13 bases lay in between. The CDR3 region is CASSLAGGVGQFF. CDR3 sequence (DNA): TGCGCCAGCAGCTTGGCCGGAGGAGTAGGGCAGTTCTTC.

At least ten counts were recorded for this clonotype. V gene TRBV29-1 combines with J gene TRBJ1-5, with 8 nucleotides matching TRBD1. In germline, CDR1 is SQVTM, CDR2 ANQGSEA. V was pared by 6 bases and J by 5 bases, with 12 bases of the junction left unmatched. The CDR3 has 15 residues. The CDR3 loop is CSVSTGTGLDQPQHF. The CDR3 nucleotides read TGCAGCGTGTCAACCGGGACAGGCCTCGATCAGCCCCAGCATTTT.

In this sample, this clonotype turned up many times. The chain is built from TRBV9 and TRBJ2-5; D ambiguous. The ends were cut back, 2 bases at V and 2 bases at J, with 7 bases in the middle. In germline, CDR1 is SGDLS, CDR2 YYNGEE. The CDR3 is 13 amino acids. CDR3 sequence (DNA): TGTGCCAGCAGCGTCCAGTGGCAAGAGACCCAGTACTTC. It specifies CASSVQWQETQYF. The variable domain in full, with the rest retrieved from reference TRBV9 and TRBJ2-5, is DSGVTQTPKHLITATGQRVTLRCSPRSGDLSVYWYQQSLDQGLQFLIQYYNGEERAKGNILERFSAQQFPDLHSELNLSSLELGDSALYFCASSVQWQETQYFGPGTRLLVL.

The rearrangement uses TRBV4-3 and TRBJ1-3, with D possibly TRBD1 on 6 matching bases. Germline CDR1 reads LGHNA; CDR2 reads YSLEER. Trimming took off 3 bases at V and 0 bases at J, with 9 bases between the two ends. The CDR3 length is 15 residues. The CDR3 nucleotides read TGCGCCAGCAGCCAGGCCAGGGGCTCTGGAAACACCATATATTTT. Protein product: CASSQARGSGNTIYF.

This clonotype has ten or more counts. The chain employs TRBV7-3 and TRBJ2-3, with no clear D. The V gene lost 5 bases and the J gene lost 4 bases, with 16 bases spanning the gap. The germline CDR1 and CDR2 sequences are SGHTA and FQGTGA. The CDR3 is 15 amino acids. The CDR3 loop is CASSPGPSSPDTQYF. As DNA, the CDR3 is TGTGCCAGCAGCCCCGGGCCGTCGTCCCCAGATACGCAGTATTTT.

This clonotype was counted ten times or more. This chain joins TRBV27 and TRBJ2-7, with 9 bases matching TRBD1. The V gene end was trimmed by 2 bases and the J gene end by 2 bases; junction bases not matched to a gene: 4. The CDR3 runs to 15 residues. Germline V gene lookup returns CDR1 MNHEY and CDR2 SMNVEV (reference sequence). CDR3 sequence (DNA): TGTGCCAGCAGTTTACGGGGGACAGGGACCTACGAGCAGTACTTC. As protein: CASSLRGTGTYEQYF.

This clonotype has at least ten counts. The chain employs TRBV27 and TRBJ2-7; 9 positions agree with TRBD1. Germline CDR1 is MNHEY and CDR2 is SMNVEV (reference sequence). CDR3 size: 15 residues. Trimming removed 5 bases from V and 2 bases from J; junction bases left unmatched: 7. The CDR3 reads CASSKGQGRTYEQYF. The CDR3 coding sequence is TGTGCCAGCAGTAAGGGACAGGGAAGGACCTACGAGCAGTACTTC.

This clonotype showed up many times. The chain is built from TRBV12-3 or TRBV12-4 and TRBJ2-3; 10 bases agree with TRBD2. The V gene end was trimmed by 6 bases and the J gene end by 5 bases; junction bases not matched to a gene: 5. The CDR3 is 14 residues long. This CDR3 reads CASRVAGGKDTQYF. The CDR3 DNA reads TGTGCCAGCAGGGTAGCGGGAGGAAAAGATACGCAGTATTTT.

This clonotype has ten or more counts. The genes are TRBV6-2 or TRBV6-3 and TRBJ1-5; possible D gene TRBD1, 5 bases. The CDR3 is 12 amino acids. Germline V gives CDR1 MNHEY, CDR2 SVGEGT. Trimming shortened V by 4 bases and J by 8 bases, and 9 bases separated the two germline ends. CDR3 region: CASSSWGKPQHF. In DNA, the CDR3 is TGTGCCAGCAGTTCCTGGGGGAAGCCCCAGCATTTT.

There are many counts of this clonotype. This CDR3 reads CASSLGSGRALEQFF. CDR3 DNA sequence: TGTGCCAGCAGCTTAGGAAGCGGGAGGGCATTGGAGCAGTTCTTC. This chain joins TRBV7-2 and TRBJ2-1, with 10 bases matching TRBD2. Germline V gene data show CDR1 as SGHTA and CDR2 as FQGNSA. The CDR3 is 15 residues long. The J segment lost 10 bases and the V segment lost 1 base, leaving 7 bases of the junction unmatched.

There are many counts of this clonotype. The J gene is TRBJ2-1, the V gene TRBV20-1, with 7 bases identical to TRBD2. V was clipped by 6 bases and J by 0 bases; unmatched bases: 14. Germline V gives CDR1 DFQATT, CDR2 SNEGSKA (reference sequence). CDR3 size: 17 residues. This chain's CDR3 is CSAGNLAGKGSYNEQFF. CDR3 sequence (DNA): TGCAGTGCCGGTAATTTAGCGGGTAAAGGCTCCTACAATGAGCAGTTCTTC.

This chain connects TRBV7-9 to TRBJ1-1; 8 nucleotides agree with TRBD1. Germline lookup yields CDR1 SEHNR and CDR2 FQNEAQ (reference sequence). The CDR3 covers 14 residues. With V trimmed by 5 bases and J by 5 bases, 7 bases remained unmatched. In DNA, the CDR3 is TGTGCCAGCAGCGTACAGGGGGTTGGGACTGAAGCTTTCTTT. This translates into CASSVQGVGTEAFF.

Points on this clonotype: Possible read error: a much larger clone is one base away. This rearrangement joins TRBV12-3 or TRBV12-4 to TRBJ2-7, with D hard to call. CDR3 size: 15 residues. The CDR3, as DNA: TGTGCCAGCAGTATCACCGGAGACATAGCTTACGAGCAGAACTTC. It specifies CASSITGDIAYEQNF.

This clonotype was picked up many times. The chain is built from TRBV14 and TRBJ1-5; possible D gene TRBD1, 6 bases. The V end was cut by 4 bases, the J end by 7 bases, with 8 bases between. The CDR3 extends over 12 amino acids. Germline lookup yields CDR1 SGHDN and CDR2 FVKESK. CDR3 loop: CASSRQGQPQHF. DNA of the CDR3: TGTGCCAGCAGCCGGCAGGGGCAGCCCCAGCATTTT.

This chain uses TRBV14 with TRBJ2-1; no firm D call. Germline assignment: CDR1 SGHDN and CDR2 FVKESK. The germline V and J ends were trimmed by 4 bases and 8 bases, with 21 bases remaining between them. CDR3 size: 16 residues. CDR3 amino acids: CASSRTGPTLGHEQFF. The CDR3 bases are TGTGCCAGCAGCCGAACCGGGCCTACCCTGGGCCATGAGCAGTTCTTC.

This chain connects TRBV5-6 to TRBJ1-3; the D gene is possibly TRBD1 (5 bases). CDR1 is SGHDT and CDR2 is YYEEEE in the germline V gene. This CDR3 contains 17 residues. V lost 0 bases and J 0 bases, leaving 13 bases between the germline ends. The CDR3 nucleotides read TGTGCCAGCAGCTTGGCGGGACTGCCGAACTCTGGAAACACCATATATTTT. Protein product: CASSLAGLPNSGNTIYF.

This clonotype has at least ten counts. The chain has TRBV7-9 and TRBJ2-1; D is perhaps TRBD1 (6 bases). Per germline, CDR1 SEHNR and CDR2 FQNEAQ (reference sequence). The germline V and J ends were trimmed by 5 bases and 5 bases, with 13 bases remaining between them. The CDR3 consists of 14 residues. CDR3 coding DNA: TGTGCCAGCAGCCCTGGACAGCCAAACAATGAGCAGTTCTTC. This translates into CASSPGQPNNEQFF.

This clonotype was found many times. The chain recombines TRBV5-1 with TRBJ1-1; D not resolved. The CDR3 has 13 amino acids. The germline CDR1 and CDR2 sequences are SGHRS and YFSETQ. Trimming stripped 3 bases from V and 1 base from J, with 7 bases between. CDR3 loop: CASSSHTNTEAFF. In DNA, the CDR3 is TGCGCCAGCAGCTCGCACACGAACACTGAAGCTTTCTTT.

With regard to this clonotype: Possible read error: a much larger clone is one base away. The chain combines TRBV7-9 with TRBJ2-1; D gene ambiguous. The V gene's germline CDR1 is SEHNR and CDR2 FQNEAQ (reference sequence). V gave up 11 bases and J gave up 0 bases, with 20 bases separating them. The CDR3 runs 16 residues. The CDR3 loop reads CAGRSEVFFSYNEQFF. CDR3 nucleotide sequence: TGTGCCGGCCGAAGTGAGGTCTTTTTCTCCTACAATGAGCAGTTCTTC.

This clonotype has a count of ten or more. This chain connects TRBV29-1 to TRBJ1-5; 11 bases fit TRBD1. V lost 6 bases and J lost 2; bases outside the gene matches: 3. The V gene's germline CDR1 is SQVTM and CDR2 ANQGSEA. The CDR3 runs 14 residues. This CDR3 reads CSVRTGGGNQPQHF. In DNA form, the CDR3 reads TGCAGCGTACGGACAGGGGGCGGCAATCAGCCCCAGCATTTT.

This clonotype was seen many times. This chain joins TRBV7-6 and TRBJ1-1; D call uncertain. V lost 1 base, J lost 0 bases, and 15 bases lay in between. Germline CDR1 reads SGHVS; CDR2 reads FNYEAQ. This CDR3 is built from 17 residues. The CDR3, as DNA: TGTGCCAGCAGCTTAGGTAGCCTTCCCCATATGAACACTGAAGCTTTCTTT. This encodes CASSLGSLPHMNTEAFF.

This clonotype was observed at least ten times. The genes are TRBV4-3 and TRBJ2-4; D remains ambiguous. The germline CDR1 and CDR2 sequences are LGHNA and YSLEER. The V end was cut by 4 bases, the J end by 0 bases, with 13 bases between. CDR3 length equals 16 residues. This chain's CDR3 is CASSLGRQLAKNIQYF. Here the CDR3 DNA reads TGCGCCAGCAGCCTCGGTCGGCAGCTAGCCAAAAACATTCAGTACTTC.